Listed below are T cell receptor beta chains from one sample, sequenced in a study of neurological immune-mediated disorders. A single record per CDR3 protein comes from TCRdb applying MiXCR to the 5' RACE reads. The data contain under 60,000 distinct CDR3 sequences, about 5.8% of them singletons. Sequencing input: CD4+ T cells from blood. The receptors stem from a woman under 30 with multiple sclerosis. The CDR3 runs from the conserved cysteine through the conserved F or W. Each record gives: D gene, J gene, V gene, CDR3 protein. A D gene is named only where the DNA matches it firmly.

TRBD1	TRBJ2-3	TRBV2	CASSFPGQGGTDTQYF
-	TRBJ2-7	TRBV3-1	CASSQEIAYEQYF
-	TRBJ1-1	TRBV5-1	CASSESGTGGNTEAFF
TRBD2	TRBJ2-1	TRBV20-1	CSARISGRSYNEQFF
-	TRBJ1-1	TRBV5-1	CASGHTGNTEAFF
TRBD1	TRBJ1-1	TRBV5-1	CASTDRGYNTEAFF
-	TRBJ1-4	TRBV20-1	CSAPSGTTSEKLFF
-	TRBJ1-2	TRBV12-5	CASGLDQDSNYGYTF
TRBD2	TRBJ2-5	TRBV18	CASSPPAGVAETQYF
-	TRBJ2-7	TRBV12-3/TRBV12-4	CASSPPRASQEQYF
-	TRBJ1-1	TRBV5-1	CASSRGQSNTEAFF
-	TRBJ1-2	TRBV19	CASSTGHLLSSYGYTF
TRBD1	TRBJ1-6	TRBV6-2/TRBV6-3	CASSYSTTGVNSPLHF
TRBD2	TRBJ2-4	TRBV20-1	CSASYRREAAKNIQYF
-	TRBJ1-6	TRBV20-1	CSATQTSSYNSPLHF
TRBD2	TRBJ2-1	TRBV7-2	CASSFRLAGGGSYNEQFF
TRBD2	TRBJ2-3	TRBV9	CASSVDSGVADTQYF